This T cell receptor (beta chain) derives from a study of shared clonotypes between healthy human individuals. The study's findings and limits: Clonotype sharing across donors was expected to vary with sequencing depth. Relative to clonotypes present in all four donors, those not shared had lower generation probabilities.

The CDR3 length is 14 residues. CDR1 SGDLS and CDR2 YYNGEE come from the germline V gene. Trimming left V 0 bases short and J 5 bases short, with 9 bases between. Method: immunoSEQ multiplex PCR; TCRdb's copy keeps in-frame clones and lacks some. The sample records 640,000 or so clones, 60% to 80% being singletons. This clone has just one count. No antigen is known for it. The sample taken for sequencing was memory CD4+ T cells sorted from blood. The subset: CD45RA-negative fraction. The TCR comes from a woman aged 25-40 years in good health. The chain uses TRBV9 and TRBJ1-5; D gene ambiguous. The DNA for the CDR3 is TGTGCCAGCAGCGTAGCGGGAGAGTATCAGCCCCAGCATTTT. It yields the protein CASSVAGEYQPQHF. The full variable domain, with the rest looked up from reference TRBV9 and TRBJ1-5, is DSGVTQTPKHLITATGQRVTLRCSPRSGDLSVYWYQQSLDQGLQFLIQYYNGEERAKGNILERFSAQQFPDLHSELNLSSLELGDSALYFCASSVAGEYQPQHFGDGTRLSIL.